The 2 T cell receptor beta chains presented below share a single source sample, sequenced in a study of blood T cell repertoires in COVID-19. Using immunoSEQ multiplex PCR, the repertoire was profiled, and TCRdb retains in-frame clones only, with some absent. The sample has 150,000 to 200,000 clones; roughly 82% are singletons. The sample comprised peripheral blood. The receptors stem from a woman in her thirties with acute or convalescent COVID-19.

The J gene is TRBJ2-3, the V gene TRBV27, with 14 bases identical to TRBD2. Germline V lookup: CDR1 MNHEY, CDR2 SMNVEV (reference sequence). The CDR3 is made up of 18 amino acids. Trimming took 0 bases from V and 6 from J; bases not matched to a gene: 8. The CDR3 spells CASSLSKGLAGGGDTQYF. CDR3 nucleotides: TGTGCCAGCAGTTTATCGAAAGGACTAGCGGGGGGCGGGGATACGCAGTATTTT.

This clone was counted only a few times. The chain links TRBV28 to TRBJ1-5, with D possibly matching TRBD1 (6 bases). V was pared by 4 bases and J by 1 base, with 14 bases between. The CDR3 is 16 amino acids. The germline CDR1 and CDR2 sequences are MDHEN and SYDVKM. The chain's CDR3 is CASSYPTGSSNQPQHF. The CDR3 coding sequence is TGTGCCAGCAGTTATCCCACAGGGTCGAGCAATCAGCCCCAGCATTTT.